This is a list of T cell receptor beta chains from one sample in a study of identical twins. Using its own MiXCR run on the 5' RACE reads, TCRdb lists one record per CDR3 protein. The sample lists approximately 700,000 distinct CDR3 sequences; over 5% were seen once. The sequenced sample consisted of naive T cells sorted from blood. The source is a man between 18 and 29 years old in good health. CDR3s include the opening cysteine and the closing phenylalanine or tryptophan. A D gene is named only where the DNA matches it firmly. Some rows mark clone size as missing; the rest say once, few, many or name a class of expanded clone.

CDR3 length: 13
D gene: -
clone size: many
V gene: TRBV20-1
J gene: TRBJ2-1
CDR3 DNA: TGCAGTGCTAGAGGACTCGGCTACAATGAGCAGTTCTTC
CDR3 protein: CSARGLGYNEQFF

CDR3 length: 12
D gene: -
clone size: few
V gene: TRBV21-1
J gene: TRBJ2-7
CDR3 DNA: TGTGCCAACCGGGACAGCTACTACGAGCAGTACTTC
CDR3 protein: CANRDSYYEQYF

CDR3 length: 17
D gene: TRBD1
clone size: -
V gene: TRBV12-3/TRBV12-4
J gene: TRBJ2-3
CDR3 DNA: TGTGCCAGCAGTACTCCCCGGGACAGGCCGAGCACAGATACGCAGTATTTT
CDR3 protein: CASSTPRDRPSTDTQYF

CDR3 length: 14
D gene: -
clone size: many
V gene: TRBV20-1
J gene: TRBJ2-5
CDR3 DNA: TGCAGTGCTCGCGCGGGTCTAGCGCAGAAGACCCAGTACTTC
CDR3 protein: CSARAGLAQKTQYF

CDR3 length: 14
D gene: TRBD2
clone size: many
V gene: TRBV20-1
J gene: TRBJ2-1
CDR3 DNA: TGCAGTGCATCAACTCCCGGGACTAGCGATGAGCAGTTCTTC
CDR3 protein: CSASTPGTSDEQFF

CDR3 length: 14
D gene: -
clone size: many
V gene: TRBV10-3
J gene: TRBJ1-1
CDR3 DNA: TGTGCCATCAGTGATCGGGGACCGAACACTGAAGCTTTCTTT
CDR3 protein: CAISDRGPNTEAFF

CDR3 length: 12
D gene: -
clone size: -
V gene: TRBV20-1
J gene: TRBJ2-5
CDR3 DNA: TGCAGTGCTAGAGTCCCTTCTGGAACCCAGTACTTC
CDR3 protein: CSARVPSGTQYF

CDR3 length: 15
D gene: TRBD1
clone size: few
V gene: TRBV18
J gene: TRBJ2-3
CDR3 DNA: TGTGCCAGCTCACTCCGGGACAGATACACAGATACGCAGTATTTT
CDR3 protein: CASSLRDRYTDTQYF

CDR3 length: 13
D gene: -
clone size: many
V gene: TRBV27
J gene: TRBJ2-1
CDR3 DNA: TGTGCCAGCAGTCCCGAGGAAGTCGATGAGCAGTTCTTC
CDR3 protein: CASSPEEVDEQFF

CDR3 length: 16
D gene: -
clone size: few
V gene: TRBV4-2
J gene: TRBJ2-1
CDR3 DNA: TGTGCCAGCAGCCAAGAAGGGTCTCTAAATTACAATGAGCAGTTCTTC
CDR3 protein: CASSQEGSLNYNEQFF

CDR3 length: 15
D gene: TRBD2
clone size: few
V gene: TRBV4-1
J gene: TRBJ2-1
CDR3 DNA: TGCGCCAGCAGCCAAGAAGCGGGATTCTTGCGTGAGCAGTTCTTC
CDR3 protein: CASSQEAGFLREQFF

CDR3 length: 17
D gene: TRBD1
clone size: many
V gene: TRBV5-1
J gene: TRBJ1-1
CDR3 DNA: TGCGCCAGCAGCCCGGGTCACCGACAGGGTATGAACACTGAAGCTTTCTTT
CDR3 protein: CASSPGHRQGMNTEAFF

CDR3 length: 15
D gene: -
clone size: -
V gene: TRBV12-5
J gene: TRBJ2-2
CDR3 DNA: TGTGCTAGTGGTTCCGATCTAGTGCACACCGGGGAGCTGTTTTTT
CDR3 protein: CASGSDLVHTGELFF

CDR3 length: 19
D gene: TRBD2
clone size: few
V gene: TRBV3-1
J gene: TRBJ2-1
CDR3 DNA: TGTGCCAGCAGCCAAGTCGTAGCGGGAGGGCCAAGCTCCTACAATGAGCAGTTCTTC
CDR3 protein: CASSQVVAGGPSSYNEQFF

CDR3 length: 19
D gene: TRBD1
clone size: -
V gene: TRBV11-1
J gene: TRBJ1-1
CDR3 DNA: TGTGCCAGCAGCCCTAGCTTAGCCGGGACAGGGGATTTGAACACTGAAGCTTTCTTT
CDR3 protein: CASSPSLAGTGDLNTEAFF

CDR3 length: 14
D gene: -
clone size: many
V gene: TRBV10-3
J gene: TRBJ2-1
CDR3 DNA: TGTGCCACGATGTCCGGGACAAATTATAATGAGCAGTTCTTC
CDR3 protein: CATMSGTNYNEQFF

CDR3 length: 14
D gene: TRBD1
clone size: -
V gene: TRBV5-6
J gene: TRBJ1-2
CDR3 DNA: TGTGCCAGCAGCTTGCTCGGCCAGGGGGATGGCTACACCTTC
CDR3 protein: CASSLLGQGDGYTF